This is a list of T cell receptor beta chains from one sample in a study of regulatory T cells in long-lasting Graves disease. A single record per CDR3 protein comes from TCRdb applying MiXCR to the multiplex PCR reads. The sample has 430,000 or so distinct CDR3 sequences, approximately 22% seen once. The sample here was peripheral blood mononuclear cells (PBMCs), taken when the disease was refractory, from a patient treated with antithyroid drugs. The source is a female donor with Graves disease. Each CDR3 is given with its conserved first and last residue. Each record gives: J gene, D gene, V gene, clone size, CDR3 protein, CDR3 DNA. The D gene is left open where the match is weak. Clone size is stated in some rows and not others, as once, few, many or a class when expanded.

j_call: TRBJ1-1; d_call: NA; v_call: TRBV16; clone_size: NA; cdr3_aa: CASSESGGLNTEAFF; cdr3_nt: TGTGCCAGCAGCGAATCGGGGGGCCTGAACACTGAAGCTTTCTTT
j_call: TRBJ1-6; d_call: NA; v_call: TRBV5-1; clone_size: many; cdr3_aa: CASSYGGVPLHF; cdr3_nt: TGTGCCAGCAGCTATGGGGGGGTCCCCCTCCACTTT
j_call: TRBJ1-1; d_call: NA; v_call: TRBV30; clone_size: few; cdr3_aa: CAWRLRLNTEAFF; cdr3_nt: TGTGCCTGGAGACTCAGGTTGAACACTGAAGCTTTCTTT
j_call: TRBJ1-1; d_call: NA; v_call: TRBV9; clone_size: once; cdr3_aa: CASSVDGSDTEAFF; cdr3_nt: TGTGCCAGCAGCGTAGACGGCAGCGACACTGAAGCTTTCTTT
j_call: TRBJ2-5; d_call: NA; v_call: TRBV5-4; clone_size: NA; cdr3_aa: CASSPERAVGETQYF; cdr3_nt: TGTGCCAGCAGCCCGGAACGGGCTGTTGGAGAGACCCAGTACTTC
j_call: TRBJ2-2; d_call: TRBD2; v_call: TRBV15; clone_size: NA; cdr3_aa: CATSRAGGPDTGELFF; cdr3_nt: TGTGCCACCAGCAGGGCGGGAGGGCCGGACACCGGGGAGCTGTTTTTT
j_call: TRBJ2-7; d_call: TRBD1; v_call: TRBV14; clone_size: many; cdr3_aa: CASSRLTGTGRYEQYF; cdr3_nt: TGTGCCAGCAGCCGTCTTACCGGGACAGGGCGCTACGAGCAGTACTTC
j_call: TRBJ2-2; d_call: TRBD2; v_call: TRBV12-3/TRBV12-4; clone_size: many; cdr3_aa: CASLGRGGELFF; cdr3_nt: TGTGCCAGCCTCGGGAGGGGGGGGGAGCTGTTTTTT
j_call: TRBJ2-2; d_call: TRBD1; v_call: TRBV4-1; clone_size: few; cdr3_aa: CASSQFTGVVTGELFF; cdr3_nt: TGCGCCAGCAGCCAATTCACAGGGGTTGTTACCGGGGAGCTGTTTTTT
j_call: TRBJ1-1; d_call: NA; v_call: TRBV20-1; clone_size: NA; cdr3_aa: CSVRYTEAFF; cdr3_nt: TGCAGTGTGAGGTATACTGAAGCTTTCTTT
j_call: TRBJ2-7; d_call: TRBD2; v_call: TRBV20-1; clone_size: few; cdr3_aa: CSASRIAGVFSYEQYF; cdr3_nt: TGCAGTGCTAGTCGTATAGCGGGAGTCTTCTCCTACGAGCAGTACTTC
j_call: TRBJ1-4; d_call: NA; v_call: TRBV4-1; clone_size: NA; cdr3_aa: CASSQDPFRGTSNEKLFF; cdr3_nt: TGCGCCAGCAGCCAAGATCCTTTCCGGGGGACAAGTAATGAAAAACTGTTTTTT
j_call: TRBJ2-7; d_call: TRBD1; v_call: TRBV12-3/TRBV12-4; clone_size: many; cdr3_aa: CASSKDRVEQYF; cdr3_nt: TGTGCCAGCAGCAAGGACAGGGTCGAGCAGTACTTC
j_call: TRBJ1-2; d_call: NA; v_call: TRBV20-1; clone_size: few; cdr3_aa: CSGATEANYGYTF; cdr3_nt: TGCAGTGGCGCGACCGAAGCTAACTATGGCTACACCTTC
j_call: TRBJ2-2; d_call: NA; v_call: TRBV7-2; clone_size: few; cdr3_aa: CASSLVLRSYTGELFF; cdr3_nt: TGTGCCAGCAGCTTAGTTTTACGAAGTTACACCGGGGAGCTGTTTTTT